This T cell receptor (beta chain) derives from a study of breast tumors, draining lymph nodes, adjacent tissues. This clonotype was counted many times. Its cognate antigen is unknown. TCRdb reprocessed the multiplex PCR reads with MiXCR, giving one entry per CDR3 protein. The sample carries 140,000 or so distinct CDR3 sequences, about 30% recorded once. CDR1 MNHNS and CDR2 SASEGT come from the germline V gene. Trimming pared 5 bases from V and 4 bases from J, leaving 15 bases between. The CDR3 totals 16 residues. Samples came from axillary lymph nodes draining the breast cancer. Study observations and caveats: Compared with basal-like, luminal-like tumors shared significantly more repertoire with nontumor tissue. Tumor TCR diversity was below lymph nodes but above nontumor tissue. That most tumor T cells come from lymph nodes remained unproven.

This sequence was found in a female donor with breast cancer. Some clones in this sample may be carry-over from other donors' samples. The specimen was axillary lymph node tissue. The J gene is TRBJ2-6, the V gene TRBV6-1; a possible D gene is TRBD2 (5 bases). CDR3 DNA: TGTGCCAGCAGTCCACGGGAATTGGGAGGGGCCAACGTCCTGACTTTC. Its protein product is CASSPRELGGANVLTF.